The 30 T cell receptor beta chains in this list originate from one sample, sequenced in a study of blood T cell repertoires in COVID-19. Libraries were prepared by immunoSEQ multiplex PCR; TCRdb keeps only in-frame clonotypes and omits some of them. Counted here are approximately 200,000 clones, roughly 90% occurring once; the ten biggest clones make up 2% to 2.5%. What was sequenced was peripheral blood. The source of these receptors is a woman in her fifties or sixties with acute or convalescent COVID-19.

This rearrangement joins TRBV6-6 to TRBJ1-1; D perhaps matches TRBD1 (5 bases). This CDR3 contains 15 residues. Germline V gene sequence: CDR1 MNHNY, CDR2 SVGAGI (reference sequence). Trimming pared 1 base from V and 2 bases from J, leaving 11 bases between. The CDR3 coding sequence is TGTGCCAGCAGTTACTTATACACAGGTAACACTGAAGCTTTCTTT. Translating gives CASSYLYTGNTEAFF.

This chain joins TRBV10-3 and TRBJ2-1; TRBD1 matches at 7 bases. The CDR3 length is 14 residues. V lost 6 bases and J lost 0; bases outside the gene matches: 2. Germline assignment: CDR1 ENHRY and CDR2 SYGVKD. CDR3 sequence reads: CAISRDSSYNEQFF. The CDR3 DNA is TGTGCCATCAGCCGGGACAGCTCCTACAATGAGCAGTTCTTC.

Only one count was recorded for this clone. The rearrangement joins TRBV5-1 to TRBJ2-5; 12 positions match TRBD1. This CDR3 spans 15 amino acids. V shed 4 bases, J shed 4 bases, and the junction held 5 bases outside the gene matches. The V gene's germline CDR1 is SGHRS and CDR2 YFSETQ. The CDR3 protein is CASSAGTGGAETQYF. In DNA form, the CDR3 reads TGCGCCAGCAGCGCCGGGACAGGGGGCGCAGAGACCCAGTACTTC.

The chain combines TRBV11-3 with TRBJ2-1, with D unclear. The CDR3 consists of 13 residues. V was pared by 5 bases and J by 8 bases, with 13 bases between. Germline lookup yields CDR1 SGHNT and CDR2 YENEEA. The CDR3 region is CASSPSGTDEQFF. DNA for the CDR3: TGTGCCAGCAGCCCCTCAGGAACCGATGAGCAGTTCTTC. The variable domain in full, completed from reference TRBV11-3 and TRBJ2-1, reads EAGVVQSPRYKIIEKKQPVAFWCNPISGHNTLYWYLQNLGQGPELLIRYENEEAVDDSQLPKDRFSAERLKGVDSTLKIQPAELGDSAVYLCASSPSGTDEQFFGPGTRLTVL.

The gene calls are TRBV24-1 and TRBJ2-7; 10 bases map to TRBD1. After removal of 7 bases from V and 1 base from J, the junction contained 9 bases not matched to a gene. This CDR3 comprises 16 residues. Germline-derived CDR1 and CDR2 are KGHDR and SFDVKD. In nucleotides, the CDR3 is TGTGCCACCAGCCCGGGACAGGGGCCGCATTCCTACGAGCAGTACTTC. Translation gives CATSPGQGPHSYEQYF.

V gene TRBV19 combines with J gene TRBJ1-1; no clear D. Germline loops: CDR1 LNHDA, CDR2 SQIVND (reference sequence). The length of the CDR3 is 14 residues. Trimming cost V 8 bases and J 2 bases, with 15 bases left between them. The DNA of the CDR3 is TGTGCCAGTCGGGTGCGGGAGATAAACACTGAAGCTTTCTTT. It codes for CASRVREINTEAFF.

This chain uses TRBV19 with TRBJ1-4, with 7 bases aligning to TRBD1. The V segment lost 5 bases and the J segment 3 bases; nucleotides outside the gene matches: 3. Germline V lookup: CDR1 LNHDA, CDR2 SQIVND (reference sequence). The CDR3 has 14 residues. CDR3: CASSGTASNEKLFF. CDR3 in DNA: TGTGCCAGTAGTGGGACAGCCTCTAATGAAAAACTGTTTTTT.

The rearrangement links TRBV2 to TRBJ1-5, with a possible D match to TRBD1 (6 bases). V lost 8 bases to trimming and J lost 1 base, with 6 bases between them. CDR1 and CDR2 from the germline V gene are SNHLY and FYNNEI. The CDR3 loop spans 12 amino acids. The CDR3 sequence is CASQGSNQPQHF. The CDR3 DNA is TGTGCCAGCCAGGGGAGCAATCAGCCCCAGCATTTT.

The chain links TRBV29-1 to TRBJ2-7, with TRBD1 matching 7 bases. Germline-derived CDR1 and CDR2 are SQVTM and ANQGSEA. The junction had 3 bases not matched to a gene; V was cut back by 4 bases and J by 0 bases. CDR3 size: 13 residues. DNA for the CDR3: TGCAGCGTTGCCAGGGGGAGCTCCTACGAGCAGTACTTC. Residues: CSVARGSSYEQYF.

The V and J genes are TRBV10-3 and TRBJ2-7, with TRBD2 as a possible D gene (6 bases). The germline V and J ends were trimmed by 2 bases and 2 bases, with 16 bases remaining between them. Germline lookup yields CDR1 ENHRY and CDR2 SYGVKD. This CDR3 is 16 amino acids long. CDR3: CAISEAGTFPPYEQYF. CDR3 in DNA: TGTGCCATCAGTGAGGCCGGGACTTTCCCTCCCTACGAGCAGTACTTC.

The V gene is TRBV5-1, the J gene TRBJ2-7; 7 bases line up with TRBD1. Per the germline V gene, CDR1 is SGHRS and CDR2 is YFSETQ. Unmatched junction bases numbered 2, after V lost 4 bases and J lost 4 bases. The CDR3 sequence is 12 residues long. In DNA form, the CDR3 reads TGCGCCAGCAGCGCAGGGGGATACGAGCAGTACTTC. The encoded protein is CASSAGGYEQYF.

V usage is TRBV18 and J usage is TRBJ1-2; 8 bases are shared with TRBD1. Germline values: CDR1 KGHSH, CDR2 LQKENI. V trimming: 0 bases; J trimming: 8 bases; junction bases outside the gene matches: 5. There are 14 residues in the CDR3. The CDR3 coding sequence is TGTGCCAGCTCACCACCGGGCAGGGGGCAAGGCTACACCTTC. Translating gives CASSPPGRGQGYTF.

This chain joins TRBV2 and TRBJ1-2, with a weak D call TRBD1 (5 bases). Germline CDR1 and CDR2: SNHLY and FYNNEI. The V and J ends lost 5 bases and 6 bases respectively, with 19 bases between them. The CDR3 consists of 15 residues. The CDR3 DNA sequence: TGTGCCAGCAGTTCCTCAGGGTCTAAAACTCATGGCTACACCTTC. The encoded protein is CASSSSGSKTHGYTF.

This clone was detected a few times. Other DNA sequences of this sample code for an identical CDR3. The V and J genes are TRBV5-6 and TRBJ1-2; 10 nucleotides agree with TRBD1. This CDR3 is 14 amino acids long. Germline assignment: CDR1 SGHDT and CDR2 YYEEEE. V was pared by 2 bases and J by 5 bases, with 3 bases of the junction left unmatched. CDR3 coding DNA: TGTGCCAGCAGCTTCGGGACAGGGGTTTATGGCTACACCTTC. It specifies CASSFGTGVYGYTF.

The chain combines TRBV5-1 with TRBJ2-2, with D possibly TRBD1 on 6 matching bases. Per germline, CDR1 SGHRS and CDR2 YFSETQ. This CDR3 comprises 15 residues. V lost 4 bases and J lost 1, with 11 bases in between. CDR3 residues: CASSSRGGNTGELFF. CDR3 bases: TGCGCCAGCAGCAGCAGGGGTGGGAACACCGGGGAGCTGTTTTTT.

The count of this clone is one. The rearrangement joins TRBV24-1 to TRBJ1-1, with 10 bases fitting TRBD1. V lost 7 bases, J lost 0 bases, and 22 bases stayed unmatched. From germline, CDR1 is KGHDR and CDR2 SFDVKD. CDR3 length: 21 amino acids. In nucleotides, the CDR3 is TGTGCCACCAGGGGACAGGGGAGGGATCGTCGGAGGGAAGTTATGAACACTGAAGCTTTCTTT. Encoded protein: CATRGQGRDRRREVMNTEAFF.

The V call is TRBV30, the J call TRBJ1-1; D possibly corresponds to TRBD1 (5 bases). This CDR3 contains 13 residues. Trimming removed 0 bases from V and 4 bases from J, with 9 bases in between. Germline CDR1 reads GTSNPN; CDR2 reads SVGIG (reference sequence). Here the CDR3 DNA reads TGTGCCTGGAGTGTAATAGGGGCCACTGAAGCTTTCTTT. It is translated as CAWSVIGATEAFF.

The chain employs TRBV6-2 or TRBV6-3 and TRBJ2-7; the match to TRBD1 covers 8 bases. Germline lookup yields CDR1 MNHEY and CDR2 SVGEGT. With 5 bases clipped from V and 1 base from J, the junction kept 7 bases outside the gene matches. The CDR3 sequence is 15 residues long. The CDR3 DNA is TGTGCCAGCAGTACTTTTCGGACAGGGTCCTACGAGCAGTACTTC. This codes for CASSTFRTGSYEQYF.

The V call is TRBV5-1, the J call TRBJ1-4, with TRBD1 as a possible D gene (6 bases). Germline V gene sequence: CDR1 SGHRS, CDR2 YFSETQ. Trimming left V 3 bases short and J 12 bases short, with 18 bases between. The CDR3 is 14 residues long. CDR3 sequence: CASSSSTTGNELFF. As DNA, the CDR3 is TGCGCCAGCAGCTCCTCCACTACAGGGAATGAACTGTTTTTT.

The genes are TRBV11-1 and TRBJ2-5; possibly TRBD1 for D (5 bases). Germline V CDR1 and CDR2: SGHAT, FQDESV (reference sequence). The CDR3 totals 15 residues. V was shortened by 2 bases and J by 1 base, with 11 bases between the two germline ends. The CDR3 region is CASSLSTGPQETQYF. In nucleotides, the CDR3 is TGTGCCAGCAGCTTATCCACAGGTCCCCAAGAGACCCAGTACTTC.

This sequence joins TRBV7-9 and TRBJ1-2; TRBD1 matches 11 bases. CDR3 size: 16 residues. CDR1 and CDR2 from the germline V gene are SEHNR and FQNEAQ (reference sequence). The ends lost 5 bases at V and 4 bases at J; junction bases unmatched: 9. Written as DNA, the CDR3 is TGTGCCAGCAGCAACACTGGGACAGGGGGTTTCTATGGCTACACCTTC. It encodes CASSNTGTGGFYGYTF.

This chain connects TRBV2 to TRBJ2-7; D is possibly TRBD1 (6 bases). The CDR3 has 13 residues. Germline V gives CDR1 SNHLY, CDR2 FYNNEI. Trimming took off 11 bases at V and 5 bases at J, with 19 bases between the two ends. CDR3 sequence reads: CASSGTYRDEQYF. The CDR3, as DNA: TGTGCCTCCTCCGGGACATACCGAGACGAGCAGTACTTC.

The CDR3 sequence: CASSPLPRGLVFF. The CDR3 DNA follows: TGTGCCAGCAGCCCCCTTCCCCGGGGATTGGTGTTCTTC. V and J are TRBV11-3 and TRBJ2-1, with D perhaps TRBD2 (5 bases). V lost 5 bases and J lost 15, with 20 bases in between. Germline V CDR1 and CDR2: SGHNT, YENEEA. The CDR3 loop spans 13 amino acids.

This clone has only one observation. This chain connects TRBV9 to TRBJ2-3, with D possibly being TRBD1 (5 bases). Trimming pared 3 bases from V and 5 bases from J, leaving 16 bases between. There are 15 residues in the CDR3. CDR1 SGDLS and CDR2 YYNGEE come from the germline V gene. As DNA, the CDR3 is TGTGCCAGCAGCGGGGGCCCCCTCGGCGGAGATACGCAGTATTTT. Its translation: CASSGGPLGGDTQYF.

The table lists this clone with a count of one. The chain uses TRBV10-3 and TRBJ2-7; D perhaps matches TRBD1 (7 bases). The V end lost 2 bases, the J end lost 5 bases, and 16 bases lay between the germline ends. The CDR3 is 15 amino acids. Per germline, CDR1 ENHRY and CDR2 SYGVKD. Here the CDR3 DNA reads TGTGCCATCAGTGAGAGGACAGGAGCGGGTCACGAGCAGTACTTC. This gives the protein CAISERTGAGHEQYF.

The chain has TRBV7-8 and TRBJ2-5; D is perhaps TRBD2 (6 bases). V was cut by 4 bases and J by 5 bases, with 17 bases left in between. The CDR3 runs to 15 residues. Germline assignment: CDR1 SGHVS and CDR2 FQNEAQ. The CDR3 bases are TGTGCCAGCAGCTCAAGGACGGTTGGAGGGGAGACCCAGTACTTC. It encodes CASSSRTVGGETQYF.

The CDR3 DNA reads as TGTGCCAGCAGCCAAGATCCGCGGGGGGTCCCAGGGACCCAGTACTTC. It specifies CASSQDPRGVPGTQYF. This chain uses TRBV3-1 (or the pseudogene TRBV3-2) with TRBJ2-5, with 8 bases aligning to TRBD2. Losses at the gene ends were 0 bases for V and 7 bases for J; bases not matched to a gene: 10. Germline lookup yields CDR1 LGHDT and CDR2 YNNKEL (reference sequence). The CDR3 sequence is 16 residues long.

This clone was seen a few times. V and J are TRBV27 and TRBJ1-1, with D unresolved. V was clipped by 5 bases and J by 2 bases, with 18 bases between them. The CDR3 contains 16 residues. Germline CDR1 and CDR2: MNHEY and SMNVEV (reference sequence). CDR3 loop: CASSRLIPVLNTEAFF. Written as DNA, the CDR3 is TGTGCCAGCAGTCGACTCATCCCCGTATTAAACACTGAAGCTTTCTTT.

The chain links TRBV30 to TRBJ1-5; 7 bases line up with TRBD1. Germline loops: CDR1 GTSNPN, CDR2 SVGIG (reference sequence). The CDR3 covers 15 residues. V gave up 3 bases and J gave up 7 bases; unmatched junction bases: 12. The chain's CDR3 is CAWSLVRQGGQPQHF. For the CDR3, the DNA is TGTGCCTGGAGCTTGGTACGACAGGGCGGCCAGCCCCAGCATTTT.

The chain carries TRBV5-1 and TRBJ2-1, with D perhaps matching TRBD2 (6 bases). The germline V gene encodes CDR1 SGHRS and CDR2 YFSETQ. The V end lost 0 bases, the J end lost 9 bases, and 19 bases lay between the germline ends. The CDR3 is 16 residues long. The CDR3 spells CASSLGPAGPRGEQFF. The CDR3 DNA follows: TGCGCCAGCAGCTTGGGGCCAGCGGGCCCGAGGGGTGAGCAGTTCTTC.